A selection of T cell receptor beta chains follows, all from one sample in a study of shared clonotypes between healthy human individuals. The table came from immunoSEQ multiplex PCR; TCRdb's copy has only in-frame clones and leaves some out. This table has under 1,100,000 clones, around 82% appearing once. Source material: memory CD4+ T cells from PBMCs. These TCRs come from a man aged 18 to 35 in good health. Some clones in this sample may be carry-over from other donors' samples. CDR3s include the opening cysteine and the closing phenylalanine or tryptophan. Each record gives: CDR3 protein, CDR3 DNA, clone size, V gene, D gene, J gene. The D gene is left open where the match is weak. Expanded clones are given a class, and other clones once, few, many or no size at all.

cdr3_aa: CASSSRAGGSEQYF
cdr3_nt: TGTGCCAGCAGCTCCCGAGCGGGAGGAAGCGAGCAGTACTTC
clone_size: -
v_call: TRBV14
d_call: TRBD2
j_call: TRBJ2-7

cdr3_aa: CASREKGQGSFYEQYF
cdr3_nt: TGTGCCAGCAGGGAGAAGGGACAGGGATCTTTCTACGAGCAGTACTTC
clone_size: -
v_call: TRBV13
d_call: TRBD1
j_call: TRBJ2-7

cdr3_aa: CASLRDGSTANYGYTF
cdr3_nt: TGTGCCAGCCTCCGGGACGGATCGACAGCTAACTATGGCTACACCTTC
clone_size: -
v_call: TRBV6-6
d_call: -
j_call: TRBJ1-2

cdr3_aa: CSASVGDSYGYTF
cdr3_nt: TGCAGCGCCTCCGTCGGGGACAGCTATGGCTACACCTTC
clone_size: once
v_call: TRBV29-1
d_call: TRBD1
j_call: TRBJ1-2

cdr3_aa: CAWEMGYEQFF
cdr3_nt: TGTGCCTGGGAGATGGGTTATGAGCAGTTCTTC
clone_size: -
v_call: TRBV30
d_call: -
j_call: TRBJ2-1

cdr3_aa: CASSYRSNEKLFF
cdr3_nt: TGTGCCAGCAGTTACAGGTCTAATGAAAAACTGTTTTTT
clone_size: -
v_call: TRBV6-5
d_call: -
j_call: TRBJ1-4

cdr3_aa: CASSLEAGIHNEQFF
cdr3_nt: TGTGCCAGCAGCTTGGAGGCAGGGATTCACAATGAGCAGTTCTTC
clone_size: -
v_call: TRBV5-4
d_call: -
j_call: TRBJ2-1

cdr3_aa: CASSLSTSTEAFF
cdr3_nt: TGTGCCAGCAGCCTTTCGACTAGCACTGAAGCTTTCTTT
clone_size: -
v_call: TRBV7-9
d_call: -
j_call: TRBJ1-1

cdr3_aa: CASRTADSGNTIYF
cdr3_nt: TGTGCCAGCAGGACAGCGGACTCTGGAAACACCATATATTTT
clone_size: -
v_call: TRBV5-5
d_call: -
j_call: TRBJ1-3

cdr3_aa: CASRKNTEAFF
cdr3_nt: TGTGCCAGCAGAAAGAACACTGAAGCTTTCTTT
clone_size: few
v_call: TRBV28
d_call: -
j_call: TRBJ1-1

cdr3_aa: CASSFEGLRDQPQHF
cdr3_nt: TGCGCCAGCAGCTTCGAGGGCTTGAGGGATCAGCCCCAGCATTTT
clone_size: -
v_call: TRBV5-1
d_call: -
j_call: TRBJ1-5

cdr3_aa: CASSRDRDTEGTGELFF
cdr3_nt: TGTGCCAGCTCACGAGACCGGGACACCGAAGGCACCGGGGAGCTGTTTTTT
clone_size: -
v_call: TRBV18
d_call: -
j_call: TRBJ2-2

cdr3_aa: CASSLLENTEAFF
cdr3_nt: TGTGCCAGCAGTTTATTAGAGAACACTGAAGCTTTCTTT
clone_size: -
v_call: TRBV27
d_call: -
j_call: TRBJ1-1

cdr3_aa: CASSQSGGNYNEQFF
cdr3_nt: TGCGCCAGCAGCCAAAGCGGGGGTAACTACAATGAGCAGTTCTTC
clone_size: -
v_call: TRBV4-3
d_call: TRBD2
j_call: TRBJ2-1

cdr3_aa: CAWSTPDNEQYF
cdr3_nt: TGTGCCTGGAGCACGCCCGACAACGAGCAGTACTTC
clone_size: -
v_call: TRBV30
d_call: -
j_call: TRBJ2-7

cdr3_aa: CASSATGRETQYF
cdr3_nt: TGCGCCAGCAGCGCCACAGGGAGGGAGACCCAGTACTTC
clone_size: -
v_call: TRBV5-1
d_call: -
j_call: TRBJ2-5

cdr3_aa: CASSYGQNEQFF
cdr3_nt: TGTGCCAGCAGTTACGGACAGAATGAGCAGTTCTTC
clone_size: -
v_call: TRBV6-6
d_call: -
j_call: TRBJ2-1

cdr3_aa: CASSRGQGSSEAFF
cdr3_nt: TGCGCCAGCAGCAGAGGACAGGGTTCGTCTGAAGCTTTCTTT
clone_size: -
v_call: TRBV5-1
d_call: TRBD1
j_call: TRBJ1-1

cdr3_aa: CASNSEGYGTQYF
cdr3_nt: TGTGCCAGTAACTCGGAGGGTTATGGGACCCAGTACTTC
clone_size: -
v_call: TRBV19
d_call: -
j_call: TRBJ2-5

cdr3_aa: CASSDRDRGFTDTQYF
cdr3_nt: TGTGCCAGCAGCGACCGGGACAGGGGTTTCACAGATACGCAGTATTTT
clone_size: -
v_call: TRBV9
d_call: TRBD1
j_call: TRBJ2-3

cdr3_aa: CASGPRPGWAYNEQFF
cdr3_nt: TGCGCCAGCGGCCCAAGACCTGGTTGGGCATACAATGAGCAGTTCTTC
clone_size: -
v_call: TRBV5-1
d_call: -
j_call: TRBJ2-1

cdr3_aa: CASSFPELGLAGAARELFF
cdr3_nt: TGTGCCAGCAGTTTCCCCGAACTTGGGCTAGCGGGAGCGGCCCGGGAGCTGTTTTTT
clone_size: -
v_call: TRBV28
d_call: TRBD2
j_call: TRBJ2-2

cdr3_aa: CASSYAWANTEAFF
cdr3_nt: TGTGCCAGCAGTTACGCTTGGGCGAACACTGAAGCTTTCTTT
clone_size: -
v_call: TRBV6-5
d_call: -
j_call: TRBJ1-1

cdr3_aa: CASSPKAETQYF
cdr3_nt: TGCGCCAGCAGCCCCAAGGCAGAGACCCAGTACTTC
clone_size: few
v_call: TRBV5-1
d_call: -
j_call: TRBJ2-5

cdr3_aa: CASSEQGAGTEAFF
cdr3_nt: TGTGCCAGCAGTGAACAGGGGGCGGGCACTGAAGCTTTCTTT
clone_size: -
v_call: TRBV2
d_call: TRBD1
j_call: TRBJ1-1

cdr3_aa: CASSLKLLAADSGANVLTF
cdr3_nt: TGTGCCAGCAGCCTGAAATTACTAGCTGCCGACTCTGGGGCCAACGTCCTGACTTTC
clone_size: few
v_call: TRBV4-2
d_call: -
j_call: TRBJ2-6

cdr3_aa: CASKRGENQPQHF
cdr3_nt: TGTGCCAGCAAGCGGGGGGAGAATCAGCCCCAGCATTTT
clone_size: few
v_call: TRBV2
d_call: -
j_call: TRBJ1-5

cdr3_aa: CASSRMRGANEKLFF
cdr3_nt: TGTGCCAGCAGCAGAATGAGGGGGGCTAATGAAAAACTGTTTTTT
clone_size: -
v_call: TRBV5-6
d_call: -
j_call: TRBJ1-4

cdr3_aa: CASSPGLAGAGDTQYF
cdr3_nt: TGTGCCAGCAGCCCGGGACTAGCGGGAGCTGGAGATACGCAGTATTTT
clone_size: few
v_call: TRBV7-6
d_call: TRBD2
j_call: TRBJ2-3

cdr3_aa: CATSRDRQRGRAGDNYEQYF
cdr3_nt: TGTGCCACCAGCAGAGATCGTCAGAGGGGGCGGGCGGGAGACAACTACGAGCAGTACTTC
clone_size: -
v_call: TRBV15
d_call: -
j_call: TRBJ2-7

cdr3_aa: CSGLDDNEQFF
cdr3_nt: TGCAGTGGCCTTGATGACAATGAGCAGTTCTTC
clone_size: -
v_call: TRBV20-1
d_call: -
j_call: TRBJ2-1

cdr3_aa: CASRIGSRGETQYF
cdr3_nt: TGTGCCAGCAGAATCGGATCCCGGGGGGAGACCCAGTACTTC
clone_size: once
v_call: TRBV6-1
d_call: -
j_call: TRBJ2-5

cdr3_aa: CASSPTDRLNTGELFF
cdr3_nt: TGTGCCAGCAGCCCCACGGACAGGCTGAACACCGGGGAGCTGTTTTTT
clone_size: -
v_call: TRBV7-8
d_call: TRBD1
j_call: TRBJ2-2

cdr3_aa: CASSLLAGNTYNEQFF
cdr3_nt: TGTGCCAGCAGCTTACTAGCGGGCAACACCTACAATGAGCAGTTCTTC
clone_size: -
v_call: TRBV5-8
d_call: TRBD2
j_call: TRBJ2-1

cdr3_aa: CASSRSRQGAGETQYF
cdr3_nt: TGCGCCAGCAGCCGGAGCCGACAGGGGGCCGGAGAGACCCAGTACTTC
clone_size: -
v_call: TRBV5-1
d_call: TRBD1
j_call: TRBJ2-5

cdr3_aa: CASTGTGRGGEKLFF
cdr3_nt: TGTGCCAGCACGGGGACAGGGAGGGGTGGTGAAAAACTGTTTTTT
clone_size: -
v_call: TRBV7-9
d_call: TRBD1
j_call: TRBJ1-4

cdr3_aa: CAWSVRGSGSPVIQNVPYF
cdr3_nt: TGTGCCTGGAGTGTACGCGGTAGCGGGAGTCCTGTTATTCAGAACGTGCCGTATTTT
clone_size: -
v_call: TRBV30
d_call: TRBD2
j_call: TRBJ2-3

cdr3_aa: CASSQGDKRGLSYGYTF
cdr3_nt: TGTGCCAGCAGCCAGGGGGACAAGAGGGGGTTGTCCTATGGCTACACCTTC
clone_size: -
v_call: TRBV13
d_call: TRBD1
j_call: TRBJ1-2

cdr3_aa: CASSYSRTAYEQYF
cdr3_nt: TGTGCCAGCAGTTACTCGAGAACTGCCTACGAGCAGTACTTC
clone_size: -
v_call: TRBV6-5
d_call: -
j_call: TRBJ2-7

cdr3_aa: CASSSRSYEQYF
cdr3_nt: TGTGCCAGCAGTTCCCGGAGCTACGAGCAGTACTTC
clone_size: -
v_call: TRBV28
d_call: -
j_call: TRBJ2-7

cdr3_aa: CASSEPRAGMNTEAFF
cdr3_nt: TGTGCCAGCAGTGAACCCCGAGCAGGGATGAACACTGAAGCTTTCTTT
clone_size: -
v_call: TRBV6-1
d_call: -
j_call: TRBJ1-1

cdr3_aa: CASSLAGPGANVLTF
cdr3_nt: TGTGCCAGCAGCTTGGCAGGGCCTGGGGCCAACGTCCTGACTTTC
clone_size: many
v_call: TRBV5-6
d_call: -
j_call: TRBJ2-6